These 18 T cell receptor beta chains came from one sample sequenced in a study of T cells in women clearing cervical HPV infection. Profiled with immunoSEQ multiplex PCR; TCRdb holds only in-frame clones, not every one. This listing includes 20,000 to 25,000 clones. The sequencing sample was made of blood buffy coat. The receptors here all came from a woman between 18 and 70 years old with a cervical HPV16 infection that either progressed to CIN3+ or cleared (not recorded which).

Of note for this clone: The CDR3 extends 3 residues past the end of the read, so its final part is completed from the germline J gene. The genes are TRBV10-1 and TRBJ1-2; no clear D gene. CDR3 length: 13 amino acids. The germline V gene encodes CDR1 WNHNN and CDR2 SYGVQD (reference sequence). The V end was cut by 7 bases, the J end by 4 bases, with 13 bases between. This CDR3 is CASTAGERYGYTF. The part of the CDR3 DNA that was read is TGCGCCAGCACGGCAGGCGAACGCTATGGC.

Of note for this clone: The observed sequence ends 3 residues before the CDR3 terminus, with the missing tail filled in from the germline J gene. This chain connects TRBV10-1 to TRBJ1-5; maybe TRBD1 (5 bases). V dropped 6 bases and J dropped 7 bases, with 13 bases sitting between them. CDR1 and CDR2 from the germline V gene are WNHNN and SYGVQD (reference sequence). This CDR3 has 13 residues. The sequenced part of the CDR3 DNA is TGCGCCAGCAGCGCCGGGGGGGAGCAGCCC. Protein: CASSAGGEQP. The whole CDR3 reads CASSAGGEQPQHF.

Points on this clone: With the read ending 3 residues before the CDR3 end, the germline J gene is used to fill in that end. The chain has TRBV6-2 or TRBV6-3 and TRBJ1-1; no definite D call. Germline assignment: CDR1 MNHEY and CDR2 SVGEGT. Trimming pared 1 base from V and 1 base from J, leaving 4 bases between. CDR3 length equals 13 residues. The sequenced part of the CDR3 DNA is TGTGCCAGCAGTTACTACAAGAACACTGAA. Amino acid sequence: CASSYYKNTE. The entire CDR3 reads CASSYYKNTEAFF.

Regarding this clone: The observed sequence ends 3 residues before the CDR3 terminus, with the missing tail filled in from the germline J gene. The V gene is TRBV29-1, the J gene TRBJ2-5, with D possibly TRBD1 on 6 matching bases. The CDR3 length is 14 residues. Per germline, CDR1 SQVTM and CDR2 ANQGSEA. Trimming left V 4 bases short and J 5 bases short, with 17 bases between. CDR3 region: CSVGGLDSSETQYF. The CDR3 bases that were read are TGCAGCGTTGGAGGGTTGGACAGCTCGGAGACC.

Of note for this clone: The read finishes 3 residues shy of the CDR3 end, and the germline J gene is used to complete it. The genes are TRBV6-2 or TRBV6-3 and TRBJ2-1; D ambiguous. V lost 2 bases, J lost 2 bases, and 10 bases lay in between. The length of the CDR3 is 15 residues. Germline V gives CDR1 MNHEY, CDR2 SVGEGT. The sequenced CDR3 bases are TGTGCCAGCAGTTACATCCAGGTCCCCTACAATGAG. It is translated as CASSYIQVPYNE. The whole CDR3 reads CASSYIQVPYNEQFF.

Comments on this clone: The observed sequence ends 3 residues before the CDR3 terminus, with the missing tail filled in from the germline J gene. The chain has TRBV6-2 or TRBV6-3 and TRBJ1-2; 8 bases match TRBD1. Germline V gene data show CDR1 as MNHEY and CDR2 as SVGEGT. This CDR3 is built from 16 residues. The CDR3 DNA, read in part, is TGTGCCAGCAGCTATTCTACAGGGGGGCCGGGGAATGAC. This sequence encodes CASSYSTGGPGND. The full CDR3 protein is CASSYSTGGPGNDYTF.

Turning to this clone: The read stops 3 residues short of the end of the CDR3; the missing end is completed from the germline J gene. The chain recombines TRBV30 with TRBJ1-3, with a weak D call TRBD1 (6 bases). The CDR3 length is 14 residues. CDR1 GTSNPN and CDR2 SVGIG come from the germline V gene (reference sequence). V shed 3 bases and J shed 4 bases, with 13 bases lying between them. CDR3 amino acids: CAWRPGAFGNTIYF. The sequenced part of the CDR3 DNA is TGTGCCTGGAGACCAGGGGCGTTCGGAAACACC.

A remark on this clone: Read data end 3 residues before the CDR3 end; the end is taken from the germline J gene. This chain joins TRBV29-1 and TRBJ2-3; TRBD2 aligns across 7 bases. This CDR3 has 13 amino acids. V lost 4 bases and J lost 4; bases outside the gene matches: 5. The V gene's germline CDR1 is SQVTM and CDR2 ANQGSEA. This CDR3 is CSVGAGVADTQYF. CDR3 DNA (partial): TGCAGCGTTGGTGCGGGAGTGGCAGATACG.

Worth noting for this clone: Read sequence stops 3 residues before the CDR3 end, and the germline J gene provides the missing end. This chain joins TRBV9 and TRBJ2-3; TRBD2 might be the D (6 bases). This CDR3 region has 17 residues. V was cut by 3 bases and J by 2 bases, with 19 bases left in between. CDR1 and CDR2 (germline): SGDLS, YYNGEE. CDR3 region: CASSAVRGGSLTDTQYF. CDR3 DNA (partial): TGTGCCAGCAGCGCCGTTCGTGGAGGGTCACTCACAGATACG.

Notes on this clone: Sequencing ends 3 residues short of the CDR3 end; the germline J gene provides the rest. The chain is built from TRBV18 and TRBJ2-5; the D is unclear. From germline, CDR1 is KGHSH and CDR2 LQKENI. V was cut by 0 bases and J by 1 base, with 6 bases left in between. The CDR3 has 14 residues. CDR3 bases read: TGTGCCAGCTCACCACCAAACAGCCAAGAGACC. Translated, it gives CASSPPNSQET. The whole CDR3 sequence is CASSPPNSQETQYF.

In the case of this clone: The DNA ends 3 residues before the CDR3 does, and the rest of the CDR3 is filled in from the germline J gene. The chain has TRBV19 and TRBJ1-5; D gene ambiguous. V lost 7 bases and J 1 base, leaving 17 bases between the germline ends. Looked up from germline, CDR1 is LNHDA and CDR2 is SQIVND (reference sequence). The CDR3 has 16 residues. The DNA read from the CDR3 is TGTGCCAGTAAACGGGGTTCCAACTTAAGCAATCAGCCC. The encoded protein is CASKRGSNLSNQP. The whole CDR3 region reads CASKRGSNLSNQPQHF.

As regards this clone: Sequencing ends 3 residues short of the CDR3 end; the germline J gene provides the rest. This rearrangement joins TRBV30 to TRBJ2-1; 8 nucleotides align to TRBD2. CDR3 length: 16 residues. Germline V gene sequence: CDR1 GTSNPN, CDR2 SVGIG (reference sequence). V was pared by 4 bases and J by 4 bases, with 12 bases of the junction left unmatched. The CDR3 DNA, read in part, is TGTGCCTGGATCCCTAAGCTAGCGGGTCGTTACAATGAG. Translating gives CAWIPKLAGRYNE. The CDR3 as a whole reads CAWIPKLAGRYNEQFF. The variable domain in full, with the rest retrieved from reference TRBV30 and TRBJ2-1, is SQTIHQWPATLVQPVGSPLSLECTVEGTSNPNLYWYRQAAGRGLQLLFYSVGIGQISSEVPQNLSASRPQDRQFILSSKKLLLSDSGFYLCAWIPKLAGRYNEQFFGPGTRLTVL.

For this clone: The CDR3 is cut off 3 residues early in the read; its end comes from the germline J gene. This sequence joins TRBV5-1 and TRBJ2-3; maybe TRBD1 (5 bases). This CDR3 has 16 residues. Looked up from germline, CDR1 is SGHRS and CDR2 is YFSETQ. Trimming removed 0 bases from V and 0 bases from J, with 11 bases in between. The CDR3 region is CASSLAQGASTDTQYF. The CDR3 bases that were read are TGCGCCAGCAGCTTGGCCCAGGGCGCTAGCACAGATACG.

In the case of this clone: The read stops 3 residues short of the end of the CDR3; the missing end is completed from the germline J gene. The J gene is TRBJ2-5, the V gene TRBV29-1; D is unclear. Germline-derived CDR1 and CDR2 are SQVTM and ANQGSEA. This CDR3 has 13 residues. V lost 4 bases, J lost 1 base, and 10 bases lay in between. The covered CDR3 bases are TGCAGCGTTGTCAGGATGCTCCAAGAGACC. Amino acids: CSVVRMLQET. The CDR3 as a whole reads CSVVRMLQETQYF.

Regarding this clone: Sequencing ends 3 residues short of the CDR3 end; the germline J gene provides the rest. This chain uses TRBV7-2 with TRBJ2-5; 7 bases are shared with TRBD2. Germline assignment: CDR1 SGHTA and CDR2 FQGNSA. J gave up 5 bases and V 1 base, and 4 bases lay outside the gene matches. This CDR3 region has 14 residues. The CDR3 bases that were read are TGTGCCAGCAGCTTAGGAGGGCGGGGGGAGACC. This encodes CASSLGGRGET. The whole CDR3 sequence is CASSLGGRGETQYF.

A note on this clone: The DNA ends 3 residues before the CDR3 does, and the rest of the CDR3 is filled in from the germline J gene. The V gene is TRBV18, the J gene TRBJ2-3, with 9 bases identical to TRBD1. The CDR3 spans 14 residues. Germline V gene lookup returns CDR1 KGHSH and CDR2 LQKENI. The CDR3 DNA, read in part, is TGTGCCAGCTCACCAGAGACAGGGGGAGGGACG. It translates to CASSPETGGGT. The CDR3, in full, reads CASSPETGGGTQYF.

Turning to this clone: From the germline J gene comes the end of the CDR3, since the read stops 3 residues before it. J is TRBJ1-1 and V is TRBV5-1, with 7 bases matching TRBD1. The ends lost 5 bases at V and 1 base at J; junction bases unmatched: 8. Germline CDR1 reads SGHRS; CDR2 reads YFSETQ. The CDR3 has 15 residues. CDR3 DNA, as far as it was read: TGCGCCAGCAGTCAAGGGGGCGTTGGGAACACTGAA. The encoded protein is CASSQGGVGNTE. The CDR3 reads in full as CASSQGGVGNTEAFF.

Incomplete CDR3 DNA: TGCGCCAGCAGCTTACTGACAGGCGACTACGAG. Protein product: CASSLLTGDYE. The whole CDR3 is CASSLLTGDYEQYF. The genes are TRBV5-1 and TRBJ2-7; the D gene is possibly TRBD1 (6 bases). The CDR3 end falls 3 residues outside the read, so it is completed with the germline J gene. V shed 2 bases and J shed 3 bases, with 12 bases lying between them. The CDR3 extends over 14 amino acids. The germline gives CDR1 SGHRS, CDR2 YFSETQ.